This TCR beta chain was documented in a study of OX40 agonist ivuxolimab in advanced cancers. Background on the study: Patients received intravenous ivuxolimab every 2 weeks at 0.01 to 10 mg/kg.

General study points: Average numbers of expanded clones were greater in CD8+ T cells than in CD4+.

V was pared by 0 bases and J by 2 bases, with 11 bases between. Germline CDR1 and CDR2: SGHAT and FQNNGV. The CDR3 runs to 15 residues. This clone was found a few times. What it binds is not known. TCRdb's copy holds only in-frame clones and misses some; the assay was immunoSEQ multiplex PCR. The sample carries 60,000 to 75,000 clones, about 94% recorded once. Sampling of blood occurred at baseline, cycle 4 day 1, and cycle 7 day 1. The specimen comprised CD4+ or CD8+ T cells sorted from blood, sampled in a trial of the OX40 agonist ivuxolimab. The sequence was collected from an adult with an advanced solid tumor such as melanoma, head and neck, liver or kidney cancer. V is TRBV11-2 and J is TRBJ2-7; D uncertain. The CDR3 loop reads CASSLDRSNAYEQYF. The CDR3 DNA reads TGTGCCAGCAGCTTAGATAGGAGCAACGCCTACGAGCAGTACTTC.